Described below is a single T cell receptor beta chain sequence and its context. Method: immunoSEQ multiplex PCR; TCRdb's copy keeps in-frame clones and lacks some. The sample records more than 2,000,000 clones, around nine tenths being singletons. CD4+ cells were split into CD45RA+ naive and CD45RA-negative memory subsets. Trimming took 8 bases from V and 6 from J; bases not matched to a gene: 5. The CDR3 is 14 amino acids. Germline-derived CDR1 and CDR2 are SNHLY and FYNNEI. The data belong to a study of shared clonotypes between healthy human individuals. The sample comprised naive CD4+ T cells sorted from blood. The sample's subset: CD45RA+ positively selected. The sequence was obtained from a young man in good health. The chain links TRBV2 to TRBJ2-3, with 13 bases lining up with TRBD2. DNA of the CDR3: TGTGCCAGCGGACTAGCGGGAGTGGGGGATACGCAGTATTTT. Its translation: CASGLAGVGDTQYF.